The source of this TCR beta chain is a study of Graves' ophthalmopathy and Graves' hyperthyroidism. Study as a whole: Peripheral blood samples were taken at initial diagnosis, before any treatment.

Using RNA transcripts, the TCR beta CDR3 regions were amplified. The authors performed first-round RT-PCR with HTBI primers and then a second-round multiplex PCR. Each CDR3 protein is one row after TCRdb ran MiXCR on the multiplex PCR reads. The data show approximately 480,000 distinct CDR3 sequences, 13% to 15% seen once. The germline CDR1 and CDR2 sequences are MDHEN and SYDVKM. The CDR3 totals 17 residues. With 4 bases removed from V and 5 bases from J, the gap between germline ends came to 23 bases. This clonotype has at least ten counts. This clonotype was obtained from a woman aged 25 to 45 with Graves' ophthalmopathy. The chain joins TRBV28 to TRBJ2-5, with D possibly matching TRBD1 (7 bases). Material for sequencing was blood. The CDR3: CASSSWGDRNSPETQYF. CDR3 coding DNA: TGTGCCAGCAGTTCTTGGGGGGACAGAAACAGCCCCGAGACCCAGTACTTC.